This entry is about one TCR beta chain. Its target is unknown. CDR1 and CDR2 from the germline V gene are SGHRS and YFSETQ. Trimming pared 7 bases from V and 0 bases from J, leaving 13 bases between. The length of the CDR3 is 14 residues. TCRdb used MiXCR to reprocess the 5' RACE reads, holding one entry per CDR3 protein. The sample holds roughly 690,000 distinct CDR3 sequences; 21% are singletons and the top ten take about 4.3%. This sample stems from a study of identical twins. General study points: Models came in too low on out-of-frame TCR alpha sharing in monozygotic twins.

Each donor was a healthy Caucasian. This same sample was also taken into another study, of T cells expressing NK-cell markers. As reported in that work: It was from sorted CD3+CD56+NKG2C+, CD3+CD56+NKG2C- and CD3+CD56-NKG2C+ T cells that TCR beta repertoires came.

This chain uses TRBV5-1 with TRBJ2-5; D possibly corresponds to TRBD2 (6 bases). Sequenced: PBMCs. This receptor was identified in a woman aged 18 to 35 in good health. CDR3 in amino acids: CASPAGTYQETQYF. CDR3 coding DNA: TGCGCCAGCCCCGCGGGGACCTACCAAGAGACCCAGTACTTC.